The present T cell receptor (beta chain) was sequenced within a study of blood T cell repertoires in COVID-19. Study background: The samples span acute and convalescent COVID-19 from the United States, Italy and Spain. The cDNA or gDNA used as material had been derived from T cells, B-cell-depleted T cells, or PBMCs.

Under the authors' procedure: Amplification of reference gene primers provided the estimated nucleated cell counts. This table comes from immunoSEQ multiplex PCR, and its TCRdb copy is limited to in-frame clones, with some not included. That table furnishes V, J and clone size, whereas the DNA furnished D and trimming. Found here are fewer than 70,000 clones, over 80% of them singletons; the top ten hold less than 4.5%. Sequenced: peripheral blood. The TCR sequence derives from a human donor in a cohort sampled during active COVID-19.

The CDR3 DNA sequence: TGTGCCAGCAGCCTTTCCGACAGGGGCACTGAAGCTTTCTTT. This gives the protein CASSLSDRGTEAFF. The rearrangement joins TRBV11-2 to TRBJ1-1, with 8 bases fitting TRBD1. V shed 5 bases, J shed 4 bases, and the junction held 6 bases outside the gene matches. Germline values: CDR1 SGHAT, CDR2 FQNNGV. The CDR3 has 14 residues.